This T cell receptor (beta chain) is from a study of T cell responses to AZD1222 COVID-19 vaccine. Clones were sequenced by immunoSEQ multiplex PCR, and TCRdb holds only the in-frame ones, with some missing. The table shows some 96,000 clones, with about 87% occurring only once. Trimming took off 2 bases at V and 4 bases at J, with 8 bases between the two ends. The CDR3 length is 14 residues. Germline assignment: CDR1 MGHDK and CDR2 SYGVNS. On this clone: Its antigen is unidentified.

Study-wide results and caveats: A mostly white British donor set with more females was recruited, and clonal diversity was possibly underestimated. It was only after the peak T cell response that any repertoires were sampled.

This clonotype was obtained from an adult in good health. The chain carries TRBV25-1 and TRBJ2-2; no clear D. The sample in question was peripheral blood, obtained on day 0 of AZD1222 vaccination. Here the CDR3 DNA reads TGTGCCAGCAGTGAAGTGGCCTCCACCGGGGAGCTGTTTTTT. Amino acids: CASSEVASTGELFF.